This T cell receptor beta chain originates from a study of beta chain features in type 1 diabetes (dated by TCRdb to 2017 to 2018). A note on the overall study: Mean age, gender distribution, total cell number and subset yield were not different between patients and healthy donors. A total of about 99,000,000 sorted cells were examined across all samples, and RNA yield correlated strongly with the number of cells per subset. In the study, recently diagnosed type 1 diabetes patients and matched healthy donors were compared on the TCRB repertoires of their sorted circulating CD4+ T cell subsets. Naive and central memory subsets were obtained from all 30 or so donors, but regulatory and stem cell-like memory subsets were isolated from only 8 patients and roughly 8 healthy donors.

A single peripheral blood draw of approximately 110 mL on average was collected from each donor into heparinised tubes. A BD FACSAria II and a panel including CD45RO, CCR7, CD25, CD127, CD95 and CD27 were used to sort naive, central memory, regulatory and stem cell-like memory CD4+ T cells. A purity above 98% was achieved for all sorted populations. Right away, PBMCs were isolated by Lymphoprep density gradient centrifugation and were stained directly, with no culture step. So that batch effects would be minimized, each experiment stained and sorted samples in pairs, pairing one healthy donor with one patient. All of the isolated RNA was reverse transcribed with the High Capacity cDNA Reverse Transcription Kit, so expressed TCRB transcripts were sequenced. Deep immunoSEQ sequencing was applied to naive, central memory and regulatory T cell samples, giving an average of roughly 3.5 million total reads per sample. Sorted cells were lysed in RLT buffer, and RNA was extracted using DNase-treated RNeasy Micro or Mini kits according to cell number. To prevent cross-contamination, every cell subset was processed on its own, while patient and healthy donor samples were processed together. The immunoSEQ multiplex PCR was used to amplify TCRB sequences from cDNA, yielding 87-bp fragments that span the CDR3 region. Amplicons were sequenced on the Illumina HiSeq platform. On the authors' methods: PCR bias was computationally corrected using synthetic template baselines, reads within Hamming distance 2 were collapsed, and singletons that could not be merged were discarded. Reads were aligned against IMGT to assign V, D and J genes, CDR3 length and insertions or deletions at six rearrangement sites. Within each subset, clonotype counts were normalized to sorted cell number, after which true diversity and Gini coefficients were computed with the tcR R package. The overlap coefficient, calculated on TCRB nucleotide sequences, was used to quantify repertoire sharing. Out-of-frame TCRB sequences from naive cells were analyzed as a proxy for the pre-selection repertoire. TCRdb limited this immuneACCESS table to in-frame rearrangements with V and J called. A share of clones is missing; checked studies link under half to unresolved V genes, and the rest is unexplained. From that table come the V and J calls and clone size; the DNA was used to work out D and trimming. The sample table shows 630,000 or so clones, and over 12% are seen once. The ten largest clones represent 0.03% to 0.045% of the sample.

This clone was observed a handful of times. Its antigen has not been determined. The sample holds no much larger clone one base away, and base qualities are not on file. General findings and caveats noted by the study authors: In all four CD4+ subsets, TCRB CDR3 length was moderately but significantly shorter in type 1 diabetes patients. Only small numbers of individuals were included in the HLA sub-analyses, which left unresolved whether HLA type had any influence on TCRB rearrangement. Sequencing cDNA rather than genomic DNA could over-represent highly expressing activated cells, although activation and CD3 levels did not differ between groups. Naive, central memory and regulatory TCRB repertoires appeared to be more similar among patients than among healthy donors. Patients with type 1 diabetes made fewer insertions and deleted more nucleotides at VDJ recombination sites, implying thymic rearrangement abnormalities. Shorter templates might have been favored by PCR, but patient and control samples were amplified and corrected together, so both groups would have been affected equally by any skew.

Reading from cysteine to phenylalanine, the CDR3 counts 14 amino acids. Here the CDR3 DNA is all that survives: 42 bases in frame from base 1. V is reduced by 6 bases and J by 4 bases, leaving a spacing of 12 bases between them. Sequences SNHLY (CDR1) and FYNNEI (CDR2) are obtained from the germline V gene. This TCR was recovered from a young man with type 1 diabetes. The chain is encoded by TRBV2 joined to TRBJ1-4; no D gene can be assigned with confidence. The sample taken for sequencing was naive CD4+ T cells from blood. The cell subset or site label here, explained by the study, means: true naive CD4+ T cells. The DNA sequence is TGTGCCAGCAGAGCCCTCCGGAGTAATGAAAAACTGTTTTTT. This sequence encodes CASRALRSNEKLFF.